This T cell receptor (beta chain) was sequenced in a study of T cell changes during pregnancy in multiple sclerosis. The CDR3 is made up of 16 amino acids. CDR1 is KGHSH, CDR2 LQKENI, per germline. The V end lost 3 bases, the J end lost 5 bases, and 19 bases lay between the germline ends. Produced via immunoSEQ multiplex PCR; TCRdb's table is partial and in-frame only. The sample holds about 49,000 clones, around 91% seen once. The TCR originated in a female donor in good health, enrolled as a control in a pregnancy study. The chain carries TRBV18 and TRBJ1-1; D gene unclear. Here the sequenced sample was peripheral blood, taken after pregnancy. The CDR3 DNA reads TGTGCCAGCTCACCCATTACAACAGAAGGAGGGACTGAAGCTTTCTTT. As protein: CASSPITTEGGTEAFF.